These 18 T cell receptor beta chains were all obtained from the same sample, sequenced in a study of shared clonotypes between healthy human individuals (dated by TCRdb to about 2020). The library was obtained by the immunoSEQ multiplex PCR assay. What TCRdb holds here is the immuneACCESS table cut down to in-frame rearrangements. Part of the clones is not present; checked against another copy, under half of the missing clones reflect an unresolved V gene, and the others are unexplained. This sample lists about 1 million clones; 75% were detected once. About 1.5% of the sample is taken by the ten largest. Sequencing was done on a sample of memory CD4+ T cells sorted from blood. The cell subset or site label on this specimen signifies: CD45RA-negative fraction. These receptors originate from a young man in good health.

The sample holds a few counts of this clone. The V call is TRBV29-1, the J call TRBJ1-5; no reliable D call. The CDR3 contains 14 residues. Germline V gene data show CDR1 as SQVTM and CDR2 as ANQGSEA. Trimming took off 0 bases at V and 2 bases at J, with 8 bases between the two ends. CDR3 DNA sequence: TGCAGCGTTGAAGAAGGGTCTGGCAATCAGCCCCAGCATTTT. It yields the protein CSVEEGSGNQPQHF.

This sequence joins TRBV9 and TRBJ2-2; 10 bases fit TRBD1. CDR1 and CDR2 (germline): SGDLS, YYNGEE. J lost 8 bases, V lost 4 bases, and 5 bases had no gene match. The CDR3 runs 14 residues. The CDR3 loop is CASSSRDRGGELFF. The CDR3 bases are TGTGCCAGCAGCTCCCGGGACAGGGGTGGGGAGCTGTTTTTT.

This clone has only one observation. The chain uses TRBV5-5 and TRBJ2-7; unclear D gene. The CDR3 consists of 14 residues. In germline, CDR1 is SGHKS, CDR2 YYEKEE (reference sequence). The V and J ends lost 0 bases and 2 bases respectively, with 9 bases between them. The CDR3 coding sequence is TGTGCCAGCAGCTTGGTTGGCGGCCCCTACGAGCAGTACTTC. The encoded protein is CASSLVGGPYEQYF.

This clone was seen just once. The gene calls are TRBV7-3 and TRBJ2-1, with D possibly TRBD1 on 5 matching bases. CDR3 size: 15 residues. Between the trimmed V and J ends, which lost 5 bases and 3 bases, there was a span of 14 bases. CDR1 is SGHTA and CDR2 is FQGTGA in the germline V gene. The CDR3 loop is CASSLVKGFYNEQFF. Here the CDR3 DNA reads TGTGCCAGCAGCCTTGTCAAGGGGTTCTACAATGAGCAGTTCTTC. The whole variable domain, remainder taken from reference TRBV7-3 and TRBJ2-1, is GAGVSQTPSNKVTEKGKYVELRCDPISGHTALYWYRQSLGQGPEFLIYFQGTGAADDSGLPNDRFFAVRPEGSVSTLKIQRTERGDSAVYLCASSLVKGFYNEQFFGPGTRLTVL.

In this sample, this clone turned up once. V gene TRBV14 combines with J gene TRBJ2-6, with unresolved D. There are 16 residues in the CDR3. The germline V and J ends were trimmed by 6 bases and 3 bases, with 15 bases remaining between them. Germline CDR1 and CDR2: SGHDN and FVKESK. CDR3 sequence reads: CASSLRKPGGANVLTF. The CDR3 nucleotides are TGTGCCAGCAGTCTCCGGAAGCCCGGTGGGGCCAACGTCCTGACTTTC.

This chain joins TRBV6-5 and TRBJ1-1; D is perhaps TRBD1 (6 bases). V lost 5 bases to trimming and J lost 6 bases, with 19 bases between them. Germline V CDR1 and CDR2: MNHEY, SVGAGI. The CDR3 covers 15 residues. The CDR3 nucleotides are TGTGCCAGCAGTCGACGGGAGGGGGGCTTATCTGAAGCTTTCTTT. It specifies CASSRREGGLSEAFF.

Notes on this clone: The same CDR3 can be traced to other DNA sequences in this sample. J is TRBJ2-5 and V is TRBV5-1; 7 bases line up with TRBD1. V lost 4 bases, J lost 2 bases, and 2 bases stayed unmatched. Looked up from germline, CDR1 is SGHRS and CDR2 is YFSETQ. The CDR3 extends over 13 amino acids. The chain's CDR3 is CASSLQGQETQYF. The CDR3 coding sequence is TGCGCCAGCAGCCTACAGGGGCAAGAGACCCAGTACTTC.

This chain uses TRBV10-3 with TRBJ2-5, with D uncertain. Germline CDR1 is ENHRY and CDR2 is SYGVKD. The CDR3 sequence is 14 residues long. Trimming stripped 9 bases from V and 3 bases from J, with 17 bases between. For the CDR3, the DNA is TGTGCCATAACGGCTTCTCCGAGGAAAGAGACCCAGTACTTC. Protein: CAITASPRKETQYF.

CDR3 amino acids: CASSLGSTEAFF. As DNA, the CDR3 is TGTGCCAGTAGTCTGGGTAGCACTGAAGCTTTCTTT. The rearrangement uses TRBV19 and TRBJ1-1, with no clear D. The CDR3 length is 12 residues. In germline, CDR1 is LNHDA, CDR2 SQIVND (reference sequence). V was clipped by 5 bases and J by 4 bases, with 8 bases between them.

The gene calls are TRBV30 and TRBJ2-5, with TRBD1 identical over 9 bases. The ends lost 5 bases at V and 0 bases at J; junction bases unmatched: 1. Germline V gene sequence: CDR1 GTSNPN, CDR2 SVGIG (reference sequence). The CDR3 totals 13 residues. CDR3 protein: CAWGQGYQETQYF. CDR3 coding DNA: TGTGCCTGGGGACAGGGGTACCAAGAGACCCAGTACTTC.

The rearrangement links TRBV5-1 to TRBJ1-6; weak D call: TRBD1 (5 bases). Per germline, CDR1 SGHRS and CDR2 YFSETQ. The CDR3 contains 14 residues. With 3 bases removed from V and 10 bases from J, the gap between germline ends came to 14 bases. The CDR3 sequence is CASSWAGRDSPLHF. DNA for the CDR3: TGCGCCAGCAGCTGGGCGGGGCGCGACTCACCCCTCCACTTT.

This sequence joins TRBV11-3 and TRBJ2-3; 9 positions match TRBD2. V lost 8 bases, J lost 2 bases, and 11 bases stayed unmatched. This CDR3 has 16 amino acids. CDR1 and CDR2 (germline): SGHNT, YENEEA. The CDR3 DNA follows: TGTGCCAGCCCGTCCAGGGGACTAGCTGCCACAGATACGCAGTATTTT. Translated: CASPSRGLAATDTQYF. The full variable domain, rest sourced from reference TRBV11-3 and TRBJ2-3, is EAGVVQSPRYKIIEKKQPVAFWCNPISGHNTLYWYLQNLGQGPELLIRYENEEAVDDSQLPKDRFSAERLKGVDSTLKIQPAELGDSAVYLCASPSRGLAATDTQYFGPGTRLTVL.

This chain joins TRBV4-1 and TRBJ2-1; 13 bases fit TRBD2. V gave up 3 bases and J gave up 8 bases; unmatched junction bases: 13. Germline values: CDR1 MGHRA, CDR2 YSYEKL. This CDR3 is 18 amino acids long. In nucleotides, the CDR3 is TGCGCCAGCAGCCAGGCAACACTAGCGGGGGGGCGATCGGATGAGCAGTTCTTC. Protein sequence: CASSQATLAGGRSDEQFF.

This chain links TRBV7-2 with TRBJ2-5, with D tentatively TRBD2 (7 bases). The germline V and J ends were trimmed by 1 base and 2 bases, with 17 bases remaining between them. Germline CDR1 SGHTA, CDR2 FQGNSA. The CDR3 is made up of 17 amino acids. The DNA for the CDR3 is TGTGCCAGCAGCTTAGTTGCTAGCGGAGGGGGTCAAGAGACCCAGTACTTC. Encoded protein: CASSLVASGGGQETQYF. Variable domain in full (rest from reference TRBV7-2 and TRBJ2-5): GAGVSQSPSNKVTEKGKDVELRCDPISGHTALYWYRQSLGQGLEFLIYFQGNSAPDKSGLPSDRFSAERTGGSVSTLTIQRTQQEDSAVYLCASSLVASGGGQETQYFGPGTRLLVL.

This chain joins TRBV6-5 and TRBJ1-1; maybe TRBD1 (6 bases). This CDR3 has 13 amino acids. Trimming removed 8 bases from V and 3 bases from J, with 13 bases in between. CDR1 and CDR2 (germline): MNHEY, SVGAGI. CDR3 sequence (DNA): TGTGCCAGCGGGGGGCCCTGGGACACTGAAGCTTTCTTT. Protein product: CASGGPWDTEAFF.

This chain uses TRBV18 with TRBJ1-6; TRBD1 agrees at 8 bases. This CDR3 has 15 residues. Unmatched junction bases numbered 4, after V lost 3 bases and J lost 6 bases. Looked up from germline, CDR1 is KGHSH and CDR2 is LQKENI. CDR3 nucleotides: TGTGCCAGCTCACCTGGACAGGGTATTAATTCACCCCTCCACTTT. It translates to CASSPGQGINSPLHF.

The rearrangement joins TRBV7-2 to TRBJ2-5; 9 nucleotides match TRBD2. J gave up 3 bases and V 3 bases, and 8 bases lay outside the gene matches. The CDR3 is made up of 16 amino acids. Germline V gives CDR1 SGHTA, CDR2 FQGNSA. The CDR3 sequence: CASSLSSGSGKETQYF. The CDR3 nucleotides read TGTGCCAGCAGCTTGAGTAGCGGGAGCGGGAAAGAGACCCAGTACTTC. Based on the CDR3 plus reference TRBV7-2 and TRBJ2-5, the full variable domain is GAGVSQSPSNKVTEKGKDVELRCDPISGHTALYWYRQSLGQGLEFLIYFQGNSAPDKSGLPSDRFSAERTGGSVSTLTIQRTQQEDSAVYLCASSLSSGSGKETQYFGPGTRLLVL.

CDR3 in DNA: TGTGCCATCAGTCTAGGGGGGGGCAATCAGCCCCAGCATTTT. Protein: CAISLGGGNQPQHF. The V call is TRBV10-3, the J call TRBJ1-5; D is perhaps TRBD1 (6 bases). There are 14 residues in the CDR3. V lost 5 bases and J lost 2, with 10 bases in between. The germline gives CDR1 ENHRY, CDR2 SYGVKD.